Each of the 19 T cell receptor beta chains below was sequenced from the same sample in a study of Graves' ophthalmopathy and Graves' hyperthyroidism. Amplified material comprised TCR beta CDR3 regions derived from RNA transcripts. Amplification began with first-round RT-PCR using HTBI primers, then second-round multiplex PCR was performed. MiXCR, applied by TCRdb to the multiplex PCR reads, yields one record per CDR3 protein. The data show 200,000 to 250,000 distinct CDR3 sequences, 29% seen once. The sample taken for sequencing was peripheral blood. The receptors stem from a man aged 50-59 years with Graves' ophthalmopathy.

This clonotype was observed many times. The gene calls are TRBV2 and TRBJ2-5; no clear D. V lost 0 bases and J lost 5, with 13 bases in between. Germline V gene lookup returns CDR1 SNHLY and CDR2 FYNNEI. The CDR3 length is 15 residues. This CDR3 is CASSEALGERETQYF. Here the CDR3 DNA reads TGTGCCAGCAGTGAAGCGCTTGGGGAACGGGAGACCCAGTACTTC.

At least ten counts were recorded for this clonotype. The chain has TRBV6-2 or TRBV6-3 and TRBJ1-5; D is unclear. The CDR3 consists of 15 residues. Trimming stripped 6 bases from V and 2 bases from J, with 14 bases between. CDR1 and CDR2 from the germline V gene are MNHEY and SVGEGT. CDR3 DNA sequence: TGTGCCAGCAGCGAACAATTAGTGGGCAATCAGCCCCAGCATTTT. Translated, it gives CASSEQLVGNQPQHF.

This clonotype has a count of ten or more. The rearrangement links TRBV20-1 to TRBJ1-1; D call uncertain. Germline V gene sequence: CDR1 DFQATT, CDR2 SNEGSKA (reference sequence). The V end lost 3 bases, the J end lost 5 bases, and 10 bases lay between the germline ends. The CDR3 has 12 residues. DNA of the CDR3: TGCAGTGCTAGTCTTCAGGCTACTGAAGCTTTCTTT. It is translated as CSASLQATEAFF.

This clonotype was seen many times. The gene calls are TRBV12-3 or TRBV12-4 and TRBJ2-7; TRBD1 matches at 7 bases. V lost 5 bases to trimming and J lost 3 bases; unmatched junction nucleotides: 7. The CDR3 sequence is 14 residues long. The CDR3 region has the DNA TGTGCCAGCAGTCTGGGACAGCTCGACTACGAGCAGTACTTC. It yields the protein CASSLGQLDYEQYF.

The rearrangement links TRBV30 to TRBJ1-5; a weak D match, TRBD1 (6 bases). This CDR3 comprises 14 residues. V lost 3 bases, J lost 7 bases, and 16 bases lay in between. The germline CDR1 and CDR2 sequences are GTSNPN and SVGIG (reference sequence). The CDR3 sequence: CAWSPGGGRQPQHF. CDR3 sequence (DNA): TGTGCCTGGAGCCCAGGTGGGGGGCGCCAGCCCCAGCATTTT.

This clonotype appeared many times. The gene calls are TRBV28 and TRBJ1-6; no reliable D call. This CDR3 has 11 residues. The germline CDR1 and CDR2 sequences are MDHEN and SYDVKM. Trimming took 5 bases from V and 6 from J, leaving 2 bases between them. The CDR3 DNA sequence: TGTGCCAGCAGTAGTAATTCACCCCTCCACTTT. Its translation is CASSSNSPLHF.

Here the CDR3 DNA reads TGTGCCAGCAAGTGGGCGGTCGAGCAGTACTTC. It codes for CASKWAVEQYF. J is TRBJ2-7 and V is TRBV2; D not certain. V lost 7 bases and J 6 bases, leaving 10 bases between the germline ends. The CDR3 totals 11 residues. CDR1 and CDR2 from the germline V gene are SNHLY and FYNNEI.

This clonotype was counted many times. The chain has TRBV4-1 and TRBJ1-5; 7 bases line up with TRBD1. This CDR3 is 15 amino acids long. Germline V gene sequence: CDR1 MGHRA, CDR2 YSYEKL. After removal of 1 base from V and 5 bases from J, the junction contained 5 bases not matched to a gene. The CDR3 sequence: CASSQVDRADQPQHF. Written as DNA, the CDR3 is TGCGCCAGCAGCCAAGTAGACAGGGCCGATCAGCCCCAGCATTTT.

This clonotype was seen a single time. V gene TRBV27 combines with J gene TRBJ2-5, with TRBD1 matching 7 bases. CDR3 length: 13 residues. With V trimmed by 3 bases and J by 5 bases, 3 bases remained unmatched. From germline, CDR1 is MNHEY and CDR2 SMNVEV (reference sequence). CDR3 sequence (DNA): TGTGCCAGCAGTTTTAAAGGGGGCGAGACCCAGTACTTC. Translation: CASSFKGGETQYF.

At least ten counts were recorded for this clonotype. CDR3 sequence (DNA): TGTGCCAGCAGTTTTGTAGGGCACGAGCAGTACTTC. Translation: CASSFVGHEQYF. V gene TRBV12-3 or TRBV12-4 combines with J gene TRBJ2-7, with D unclear. V gave up 3 bases and J gave up 5 bases, with 8 bases separating them. This CDR3 region has 12 residues.

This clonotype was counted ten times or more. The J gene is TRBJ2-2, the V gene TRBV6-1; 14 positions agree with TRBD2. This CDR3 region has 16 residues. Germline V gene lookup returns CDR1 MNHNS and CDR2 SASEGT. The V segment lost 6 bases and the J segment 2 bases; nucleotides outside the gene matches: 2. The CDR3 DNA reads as TGTGCCAGCAGGGGGACTAGCGGGGGAAACACCGGGGAGCTGTTTTTT. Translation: CASRGTSGGNTGELFF.

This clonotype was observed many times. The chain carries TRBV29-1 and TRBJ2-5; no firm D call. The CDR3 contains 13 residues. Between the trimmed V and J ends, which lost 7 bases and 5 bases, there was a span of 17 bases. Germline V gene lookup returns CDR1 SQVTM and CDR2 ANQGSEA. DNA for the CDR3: TGCAGCGGTCGGACCCCCCCGGCCGAGACCCAGTACTTC. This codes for CSGRTPPAETQYF.

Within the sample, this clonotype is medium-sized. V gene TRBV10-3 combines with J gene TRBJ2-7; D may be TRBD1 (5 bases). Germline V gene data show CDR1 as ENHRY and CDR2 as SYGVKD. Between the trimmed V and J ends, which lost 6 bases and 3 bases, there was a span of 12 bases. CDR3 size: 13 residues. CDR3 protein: CAIRETADYEQYF. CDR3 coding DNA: TGTGCCATCAGGGAGACAGCTGACTACGAGCAGTACTTC.

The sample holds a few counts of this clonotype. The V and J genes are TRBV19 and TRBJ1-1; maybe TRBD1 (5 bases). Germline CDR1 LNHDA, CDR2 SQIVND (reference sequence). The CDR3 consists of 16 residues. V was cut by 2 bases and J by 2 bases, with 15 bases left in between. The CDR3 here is CASSINGQAGNTEAFF. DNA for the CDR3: TGTGCCAGTAGTATAAATGGACAAGCCGGCAACACTGAAGCTTTCTTT. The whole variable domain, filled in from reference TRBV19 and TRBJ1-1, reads DGGITQSPKYLFRKEGQNVTLSCEQNLNHDAMYWYRQDPGQGLRLIYYSQIVNDFQKGDIAEGYSVSREKKESFPLTVTSAQKNPTAFYLCASSINGQAGNTEAFFGQGTRLTVV.

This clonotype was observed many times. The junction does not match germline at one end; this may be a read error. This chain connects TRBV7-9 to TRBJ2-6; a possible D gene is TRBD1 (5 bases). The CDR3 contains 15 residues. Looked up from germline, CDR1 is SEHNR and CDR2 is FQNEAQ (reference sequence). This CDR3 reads CASSLRLSGADVLTF. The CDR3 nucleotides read TGTGCCAGCAGCTTAAGGCTCTCTGGGGCCGACGTCCTGACTTTC.

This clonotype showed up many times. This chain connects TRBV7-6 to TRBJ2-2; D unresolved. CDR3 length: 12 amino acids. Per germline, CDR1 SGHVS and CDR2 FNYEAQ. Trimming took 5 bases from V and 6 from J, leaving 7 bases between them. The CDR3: CASSPPPGELFF. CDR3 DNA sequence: TGTGCCAGCAGCCCGCCCCCCGGGGAGCTGTTTTTT.

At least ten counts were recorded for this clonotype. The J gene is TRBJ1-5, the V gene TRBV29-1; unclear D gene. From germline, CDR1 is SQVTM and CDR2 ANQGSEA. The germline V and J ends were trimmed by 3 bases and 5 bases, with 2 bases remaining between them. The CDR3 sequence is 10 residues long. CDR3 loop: CSVEDQPQHF. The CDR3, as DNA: TGCAGCGTTGAGGATCAGCCCCAGCATTTT.

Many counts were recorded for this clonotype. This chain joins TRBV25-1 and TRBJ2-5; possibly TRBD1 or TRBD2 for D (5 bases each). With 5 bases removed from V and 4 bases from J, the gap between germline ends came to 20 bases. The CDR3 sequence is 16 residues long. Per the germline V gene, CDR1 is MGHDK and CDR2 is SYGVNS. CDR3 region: CASSRTRDRGLETQYF. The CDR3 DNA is TGTGCCAGCAGTAGAACCCGGGACCGTGGGTTAGAGACCCAGTACTTC.

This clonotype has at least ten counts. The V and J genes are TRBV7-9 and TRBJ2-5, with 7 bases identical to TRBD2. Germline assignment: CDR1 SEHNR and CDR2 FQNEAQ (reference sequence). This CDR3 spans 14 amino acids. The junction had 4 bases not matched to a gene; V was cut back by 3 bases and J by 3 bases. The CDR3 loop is CASSFVAGEETQYF. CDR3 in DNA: TGTGCCAGCAGCTTCGTTGCGGGAGAAGAGACCCAGTACTTC. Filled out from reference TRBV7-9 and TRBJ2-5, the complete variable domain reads DTGVSQNPRHKITKRGQNVTFRCDPISEHNRLYWYRQTLGQGPEFLTYFQNEAQLEKSRLLSDRFSAERPKGSFSTLEIQRTEQGDSAMYLCASSFVAGEETQYFGPGTRLLVL.